Listed below are T cell receptor beta chains from one sample, sequenced in a study of metastatic and nonmetastatic thyroid tumors. Via MiXCR, TCRdb re-called the PCR reads. The sample shows 10,000 to 15,000 clones, under 30% of them seen only once. The material sequenced was tumor tissue. These receptors were taken from a female donor with papillary thyroid cancer or a benign thyroid nodule (not recorded which). Some clones in this sample may be carry-over from other donors' samples. The CDR3 runs from the conserved cysteine through the conserved F or W. D genes are given only for firm matches. Clone size is not always given. Where it is, it says once, few, many or a class for expanded clones.

D	size	V	J	CDR3	DNA
TRBD1	few	TRBV6-2/TRBV6-3	TRBJ1-6	CASSYFGQGDNSPLHF	TGTGCCAGCAGTTACTTCGGACAGGGCGATAATTCACCCCTCCACTTT
-	few	TRBV6-1	TRBJ1-2	CASSEGKTLYGYTF	TGTGCCAGCAGTGAAGGCAAAACCCTCTATGGCTACACCTTC
-	few	TRBV12-3/TRBV12-4	TRBJ2-6	CASSYRSSVANFLTF	TGTGCCAGCAGTTACCGGAGCTCTGTGGCCAACTTCCTGACTTTC
-	many	TRBV19	TRBJ2-1	CATKPGPLRGDEQFF	TGTGCCACTAAACCGGGGCCCTTACGGGGCGATGAGCAGTTCTTC
-	once	TRBV18	TRBJ2-7	CASSPEVGQEQYF	TGTGCCAGCTCACCAGAGGTGGGGCAAGAGCAGTACTTC
-	-	TRBV7-8	TRBJ1-2	CARSLSGAAGNYGYTF	TGTGCCAGGAGTTTATCAGGGGCCGCGGGTAACTATGGCTACACCTTC
-	few	TRBV28	TRBJ2-7	CASKLLPESTYEQYF	TGTGCCAGCAAATTGCTTCCAGAGAGTACCTACGAGCAGTACTTC
-	-	TRBV2	TRBJ1-3	CASNREDASGNTIYF	TGTGCCAGCAACCGGGAGGATGCCTCTGGAAACACCATATATTTT
TRBD1	medium-sized	TRBV28	TRBJ2-7	CASSLEQGARDEQYF	TGTGCCAGCAGTTTAGAACAGGGGGCGAGGGACGAGCAGTACTTC
-	once	TRBV7-2	TRBJ2-7	CASSFGHVTSYEQYF	TGTGCCAGCAGCTTTGGACACGTAACCTCCTACGAGCAGTACTTC
-	many	TRBV7-3	TRBJ2-3	CASSSNTADTQYF	TGTGCCAGCAGCAGCAACACGGCAGATACGCAGTATTTT
-	-	TRBV11-2	TRBJ2-2	CASRGRINTGELFF	TGTGCCAGCAGAGGGAGGATTAACACCGGGGAGCTGTTTTTT
TRBD2	many	TRBV7-9	TRBJ2-1	CASSFTSGGAFQNEQFF	TGTGCCAGCAGCTTTACTAGCGGGGGGGCCTTTCAAAATGAGCAGTTCTTC
-	few	TRBV28	TRBJ1-5	CAIARRGVRQNQPQHF	TGTGCCATCGCCAGACGTGGGGTTCGACAGAATCAGCCCCAGCATTTT
TRBD1	-	TRBV30	TRBJ2-7	CAWSRTGLHEQYF	TGTGCCTGGAGTAGGACAGGGTTACACGAGCAGTACTTC
-	medium-sized	TRBV18	TRBJ1-2	CASSPDRIYGYTF	TGTGCCAGCTCACCCGACAGGATCTATGGCTACACCTTC
TRBD2	many	TRBV11-3	TRBJ2-7	CASSLVATSVPYEQYF	TGTGCCAGCAGCTTAGTGGCGACTAGCGTCCCCTACGAGCAGTACTTC
-	few	TRBV15	TRBJ2-7	CATSRDPSYEQYF	TGTGCCACCAGCAGAGACCCCTCCTACGAGCAGTACTTC
TRBD1	many	TRBV7-6	TRBJ2-2	CASSLVGWTGTGELFF	TGTGCCAGCAGCTTAGTGGGGTGGACAGGGACCGGGGAGCTGTTTTTT
-	many	TRBV7-2	TRBJ1-1	CASSLELNTEAFF	TGTGCCAGCAGCTTAGAACTCAACACTGAAGCTTTCTTT
-	-	TRBV5-1	TRBJ1-1	CASSWTKGLGTEALF	TGCGCCAGCAGCTGGACAAAGGGGTTGGGCACTGAAGCTTTATTT
-	many	TRBV5-6	TRBJ2-7	CASSSGSYEQYF	TGTGCCAGCAGCTCCGGGAGCTACGAGCAGTACTTC
TRBD1	-	TRBV12-3/TRBV12-4	TRBJ1-5	CASSLAETGLKPQHF	TGTGCCAGCAGTTTAGCTGAGACAGGGTTGAAGCCCCAGCATTTT
-	medium-sized	TRBV6-2/TRBV6-3	TRBJ2-1	CASSYSGKNEQFF	TGTGCCAGCAGTTACTCGGGGAAAAATGAGCAGTTCTTC
-	-	TRBV6-5	TRBJ2-7	CASSYTGSSYEQYF	TGTGCCAGCAGTTATACAGGTTCCTCCTACGAGCAGTACTTC
-	-	TRBV10-3	TRBJ2-7	CAISDGTGRDEQYF	TGTGCCATCAGTGACGGTACAGGGCGCGACGAGCAGTACTTC
TRBD2	many	TRBV10-3	TRBJ2-3	CAITTSGAPTPDTQYF	TGTGCCATCACCACTAGCGGGGCCCCGACTCCCGATACGCAGTATTTT
TRBD1	-	TRBV7-3	TRBJ2-1	CASSLRQGVYDEQFF	TGTGCCAGCAGCTTACGGCAGGGGGTTTACGATGAGCAGTTCTTC
-	many	TRBV5-4	TRBJ2-7	CASSLGAGSWEQYF	TGTGCCAGCAGCTTGGGGGCAGGTTCTTGGGAGCAGTACTTC
-	-	TRBV30	TRBJ1-2	CAWRQDSRYGYTF	TGTGCCTGGAGGCAGGACAGCCGCTATGGCTACACCTTC
-	few	TRBV10-3	TRBJ2-7	CSISGGQGSYEQYF	TGCTCCATCAGTGGCGGGCAGGGCTCCTACGAGCAGTACTTC
-	-	TRBV27	TRBJ2-3	CASSSFLTATDTQYF	TGTGCCAGCAGTTCGTTCCTTACCGCTACAGATACGCAGTATTTT
-	many	TRBV5-1	TRBJ2-7	CASSLSALGCEQYF	TGCGCCAGCAGCTTGTCTGCCCTCGGGTGCGAGCAGTACTTC
-	medium-sized	TRBV28	TRBJ2-3	CASRGATDTQYF	TGTGCCAGCAGGGGGGCGACAGATACGCAGTATTTT
-	few	TRBV7-6	TRBJ2-7	CASSLVSGQDYEQYF	TGTGCCAGCAGCTTAGTTTCGGGTCAGGACTACGAGCAGTACTTC
TRBD2	-	TRBV5-1	TRBJ2-2	CASSLARTSGRGNTWELFF	TGTGCCAGCAGCTTGGCCCGAACTAGCGGTAGGGGTAACACCTGGGAGCTGTTTTTT
-	medium-sized	TRBV7-3	TRBJ2-7	CASSPGAGPYEQYF	TGTGCCAGCAGCCCGGGGGCAGGGCCCTACGAGCAGTACTTC
-	-	TRBV20-1	TRBJ2-7	CSAIFGNEVVLYF	TGCAGTGCTATTTTTGGGAATGAGGTGGTGCTTTACTTC
-	medium-sized	TRBV2	TRBJ1-5	CASSGGNQPQHF	TGTGCCAGCAGTGGGGGCAATCAGCCCCAGCATTTT
TRBD1	large	TRBV19	TRBJ2-7	CASSPGQGGEQYF	TGTGCCAGTAGTCCCGGACAGGGAGGCGAGCAGTACTTC
-	-	TRBV6-1	TRBJ2-5	CASSEGPGIETQYF	TGTGCCAGCAGTGAAGGTCCAGGTATTGAGACCCAGTACTTC
-	-	TRBV7-3	TRBJ2-2	CASSLIERGELFF	TGTGCCAGCAGCTTAATAGAGAGGGGGGAGCTGTTTTTT
-	-	TRBV18	TRBJ2-1	CASSPPSPSWEQFF	TGTGCCAGCTCACCACCGTCGCCTAGCTGGGAGCAGTTCTTC
TRBD1	many	TRBV15	TRBJ2-2	CATSSGQGDTGELFF	TGTGCCACCAGCTCAGGACAGGGAGACACCGGGGAGCTGTTTTTT
-	-	TRBV6-2/TRBV6-3	TRBJ2-7	CASTHPYTVYEQYF	TGTGCCAGCACCCACCCTTATACGGTGTACGAGCAGTACTTC
TRBD1	-	TRBV20-1	TRBJ1-5	CSGTGTGVQPQRF	TGCAGTGGCACCGGGACAGGGGTCCAGCCCCAGCGTTTT
-	many	TRBV20-1	TRBJ1-2	CSARDRRGWYGYTF	TGCAGTGCTAGAGATCGGCGGGGTTGGTATGGCTACACCTTC